The rows below give T cell receptor beta chains drawn from one sample of a study of T cells in Graves' hyperthyroidism and ophthalmopathy. TCRdb reprocessed the multiplex PCR reads with MiXCR, giving one entry per CDR3 protein. The sample lists some 580,000 distinct CDR3 sequences, about a sixth seen once, with roughly 3.3% in the top ten. What was sequenced was blood. The receptor set was obtained from a woman in her 40s with Graves' ophthalmopathy. Each CDR3 is given with its conserved first and last residue. The order of the fields is CDR3 DNA, CDR3 protein, clone size, V gene, J gene, D gene. The D gene is left open where the match is weak. Not all rows give a size; the values are once, few, many and, for expanded clones, a class.

TGCGCCAGCAGCCTTCCCGGGACTAGGGAGACCCAGTACTTC	CASSLPGTRETQYF	few	TRBV4-1	TRBJ2-5	TRBD2
TGCAGTGCTAGAGATGGGCGGAGGCCACCGGCACTAGCGGGAGGAGATACGCAGTATTTT	CSARDGRRPPALAGGDTQYF	few	TRBV20-1	TRBJ2-3	TRBD2
TGTGCCATCAGGGGGGGGCCCAGTTTGGGTCACAATGAGCAGTTCTTC	CAIRGGPSLGHNEQFF	few	TRBV10-3	TRBJ2-1	-
TGCAGTGCTAGAGATCCCGCGACGGGAAACACCATATATTTT	CSARDPATGNTIYF	-	TRBV20-1	TRBJ1-3	-
TGTGCCAGCACGGTGGGGGGCCGTAACACTGAAGCTTTCTTT	CASTVGGRNTEAFF	many	TRBV2	TRBJ1-1	-
TGTGCCAGCTCACCGATTCAGGATGAGCAGTTCTTC	CASSPIQDEQFF	-	TRBV18	TRBJ2-1	-
TGTGCCAGCAGCTTGCCCGGGACAGGGAGATATAATGGCTACACCTTC	CASSLPGTGRYNGYTF	-	TRBV5-5	TRBJ1-2	TRBD1
TGTGCCAGCAGAAAAACGGGGAGCAGCACTGAAGCTTTCTTT	CASRKTGSSTEAFF	many	TRBV12-3/TRBV12-4	TRBJ1-1	-
TGTGCCGCCCCGGGGAGTGTCGGGGACTCTGGAAACACCATATATTTT	CAAPGSVGDSGNTIYF	-	TRBV30	TRBJ1-3	-
TGTGCCAGCGGCGGAGGATCAGGGGAGGGCTATGGCTACACCTTC	CASGGGSGEGYGYTF	few	TRBV2	TRBJ1-2	-
TGTGCCTCCCAGGCGGCTAACTATGGCTACACCTTC	CASQAANYGYTF	few	TRBV10-3	TRBJ1-2	-
TGTGCCAGCTCACCAGAGTCACAGGGGACTACCGGGCCCCAGCATTTT	CASSPESQGTTGPQHF	-	TRBV18	TRBJ1-5	TRBD1
TGTGCCAGCAGCCAAGCCCTCGGGCCCCAGCATTTT	CASSQALGPQHF	many	TRBV3-1	TRBJ1-5	-
TGTGCCATCAGCGAGGGAACCAATTCTGGGGCCAACGTCCTGACTTTC	CAISEGTNSGANVLTF	many	TRBV10-3	TRBJ2-6	-
TGTGCCAGCAGCCACCTTGCGGGGGCAGGACCCGTTGATCAGCCCCAGCATTTT	CASSHLAGAGPVDQPQHF	-	TRBV4-2	TRBJ1-5	-
TGTGCCATACAGGGGTCTTACACTGAAGCTTTCTTT	CAIQGSYTEAFF	many	TRBV2	TRBJ1-1	TRBD1
TGTGCCAGCAGTGTACAGGGGGCTTACGAGCAGTACTTC	CASSVQGAYEQYF	many	TRBV28	TRBJ2-7	TRBD1
TGTGCCAGCAGCTTAGGGAGGGCACGGGTCTACAATGAGCAGTTCTTC	CASSLGRARVYNEQFF	-	TRBV11-3	TRBJ2-1	-
TGTGCCAGCAGCCGCACACGGAGGGGGACTGAAGCTTTCTTT	CASSRTRRGTEAFF	many	TRBV6-1	TRBJ1-1	-
TGTGCCAGCAGCCAAGTGGGACTAGCGAGGGATGAGCAGTTCTTC	CASSQVGLARDEQFF	-	TRBV3-1	TRBJ2-1	TRBD2
TGCAGTGCTAGAGATCCTATTAGCGGGAGTCACTACGAGCAGTACTTC	CSARDPISGSHYEQYF	many	TRBV20-1	TRBJ2-7	TRBD2
TGCGCCAGCAGCGGCGAGACAGGGACCGAGGGGGAGCAGTACTTC	CASSGETGTEGEQYF	few	TRBV5-1	TRBJ2-7	TRBD1
TGTGCCAGCAGTTCTCGGCGGGACGAAAGGCGGTATGGCTACACCTTC	CASSSRRDERRYGYTF	many	TRBV6-1	TRBJ1-2	-
TGTGCCAGCAACTATGCGGGAGCGAAGAATGAGCAGTTCTTC	CASNYAGAKNEQFF	many	TRBV28	TRBJ2-1	TRBD2
TGTGCCAGCCCCGTCGGGGACAGGGGGGCGAACACTGAAGCTTTCTTT	CASPVGDRGANTEAFF	-	TRBV7-9	TRBJ1-1	TRBD1
TGCAGTGCTGGTGCAGCGGATTACAGCACAGATACGCAGTATTTT	CSAGAADYSTDTQYF	many	TRBV20-1	TRBJ2-3	-
TGTGCCAGCAGCTCCGTGCGGGAGCAGTACTTC	CASSSVREQYF	many	TRBV11-2	TRBJ2-7	-
TGCAGCGCAGGGACAGGGGGCTCCTACGAGCAGTACTTC	CSAGTGGSYEQYF	-	TRBV29-1	TRBJ2-7	TRBD1
TGTGCCATCAGTGATGACAGGGGTTATCAGCCCCAGCATTTT	CAISDDRGYQPQHF	-	TRBV10-3	TRBJ1-5	TRBD1
TGTGCCAGCAGTGAACTTCTGACCTCCAATCAGCCCCAGCATTTT	CASSELLTSNQPQHF	many	TRBV2	TRBJ1-5	-
TGTGCCAGCAGTTGGGACAGGGGCTATTCACCCCTCCACTTT	CASSWDRGYSPLHF	many	TRBV27	TRBJ1-6	TRBD1
TGTGCCAGCAGCGGCCTGGCGGGCTACGAGCAGTACTTC	CASSGLAGYEQYF	-	TRBV5-6	TRBJ2-7	-
TGTGCCAGCTCACAGCGGGAGATCACAGATACGCAGTATTTT	CASSQREITDTQYF	many	TRBV18	TRBJ2-3	TRBD2
TGTGCCAGCAAATCTAGCACACATACGCAGTATTTT	CASKSSTHTQYF	-	TRBV2	TRBJ2-3	-
TGCGCCAGCAGCTTAGCTGGGACAGAACAGAATTCACCCCTCCACTTT	CASSLAGTEQNSPLHF	-	TRBV5-1	TRBJ1-6	TRBD1
TGTGCCAGCAGCATTAGCGGGTTCTACAATGAGCAGTTCTTC	CASSISGFYNEQFF	-	TRBV7-8	TRBJ2-1	TRBD2
TGTGCCAGCAGTTACCGAAAGGGGACAGGCCTGAGCTCCTACAATGAGCAGTTCTTC	CASSYRKGTGLSSYNEQFF	-	TRBV6-5	TRBJ2-1	TRBD1
TGTGCCAGCAGGATGACCGGGACCCGGACCACCCGGGCTTTCTTT	CASRMTGTRTTRAFF	many	TRBV28	TRBJ1-1	-
TGTGCCAGCACTGGTGATCCCCCTAACTATGGCTACACCTTC	CASTGDPPNYGYTF	many	TRBV2	TRBJ1-2	-
TGTGCCTGGAGTGTACTGCAGGGCGGCGGCTACACCTTC	CAWSVLQGGGYTF	-	TRBV30	TRBJ1-2	-
TGTGCCAGCAGCCAAGATAGTCCCGGGATCGTTGCTTTCTTT	CASSQDSPGIVAFF	many	TRBV3-1	TRBJ1-1	-
TGCGCCAGCAGCTTGGCCGGGGAGACAGTGCTGCTGAATGAAAAACTGTTTTTT	CASSLAGETVLLNEKLFF	-	TRBV5-1	TRBJ1-4	-
TGTGCCAGCAGTTTTGTCGGGAAGGGACTAGCGGATTACGAGCAGTACTTC	CASSFVGKGLADYEQYF	many	TRBV12-3/TRBV12-4	TRBJ2-7	TRBD2
TGTGCCAGCAGTCCACAGGGTGGAAAACTGTTTTTT	CASSPQGGKLFF	-	TRBV6-1	TRBJ1-4	-
TGTGCCACCAGTGACTCGGGACAGGGGGCGTATAATGAGCAGTTCTTC	CATSDSGQGAYNEQFF	few	TRBV24-1	TRBJ2-1	TRBD1
TGTGCCAGCAGCTTTCTCCGCGGGGAGACCCAGTACTTC	CASSFLRGETQYF	many	TRBV11-2	TRBJ2-5	-
TGCGCCAGCAGCTTGGGACTAGCATATTGGGAAGAGACCCAGTACTTC	CASSLGLAYWEETQYF	many	TRBV5-1	TRBJ2-5	TRBD2
TGTGCCAGCTCACCGGTAGGGACTGAAGCTTTCTTT	CASSPVGTEAFF	many	TRBV18	TRBJ1-1	-
TGCGCCAGCAGCCAAAGAGCGGGGGATTACTACAATGAGCAGTTCTTC	CASSQRAGDYYNEQFF	-	TRBV4-1	TRBJ2-1	TRBD2
TGTGCCAGTAGCCTCGGGTGGGAGAAAAACATTCAGTACTTC	CASSLGWEKNIQYF	-	TRBV19	TRBJ2-4	-
TGCAGTGCTAGAGGGGTCGGGGGGGCCACTAATGAAAAACTGTTTTTT	CSARGVGGATNEKLFF	once	TRBV20-1	TRBJ1-4	-
TGCAGCGCCCTCAGGGGGGGAATCTACAATGAGCAGTTCTTC	CSALRGGIYNEQFF	-	TRBV29-1	TRBJ2-1	-
TGTGCCAGCTCAGAACAGGGGGCGAACACTGAAGCTTTCTTT	CASSEQGANTEAFF	many	TRBV10-1	TRBJ1-1	TRBD1